This T cell receptor (beta chain) stems from a study of cytomegalovirus exposure and HLA in healthy donors. Overall study context: Unique TCRs from HLA-typed donors, roughly 87 million of them, were held in an early data release. Whole-study findings and limits: The only immune exposure information that was available was CMV serostatus.

Note on this clone: Its antigen is still unknown.

13 Jbeta primers and 60 Vbeta primers were used for the PCR. The repertoire was sequenced with immunoSEQ multiplex PCR; TCRdb's copy has only in-frame clones and lacks some. This sample has about 140,000 clones, with around 80% found just once. Sample: PBMCs. The source of this sequence is a man aged 40-50 years in good health and CMV-seronegative.

CDR3 in DNA: TGTGCCAGCAGTTTATACGGGTCAACTAATGAAAAACTGTTTTTT. Protein product: CASSLYGSTNEKLFF. This chain joins TRBV27 and TRBJ1-4; D is uncertain. The CDR3 is 15 residues long. Deletions cut 1 base from V and 0 bases from J, with 6 bases between. In germline, CDR1 is MNHEY, CDR2 SMNVEV (reference sequence).